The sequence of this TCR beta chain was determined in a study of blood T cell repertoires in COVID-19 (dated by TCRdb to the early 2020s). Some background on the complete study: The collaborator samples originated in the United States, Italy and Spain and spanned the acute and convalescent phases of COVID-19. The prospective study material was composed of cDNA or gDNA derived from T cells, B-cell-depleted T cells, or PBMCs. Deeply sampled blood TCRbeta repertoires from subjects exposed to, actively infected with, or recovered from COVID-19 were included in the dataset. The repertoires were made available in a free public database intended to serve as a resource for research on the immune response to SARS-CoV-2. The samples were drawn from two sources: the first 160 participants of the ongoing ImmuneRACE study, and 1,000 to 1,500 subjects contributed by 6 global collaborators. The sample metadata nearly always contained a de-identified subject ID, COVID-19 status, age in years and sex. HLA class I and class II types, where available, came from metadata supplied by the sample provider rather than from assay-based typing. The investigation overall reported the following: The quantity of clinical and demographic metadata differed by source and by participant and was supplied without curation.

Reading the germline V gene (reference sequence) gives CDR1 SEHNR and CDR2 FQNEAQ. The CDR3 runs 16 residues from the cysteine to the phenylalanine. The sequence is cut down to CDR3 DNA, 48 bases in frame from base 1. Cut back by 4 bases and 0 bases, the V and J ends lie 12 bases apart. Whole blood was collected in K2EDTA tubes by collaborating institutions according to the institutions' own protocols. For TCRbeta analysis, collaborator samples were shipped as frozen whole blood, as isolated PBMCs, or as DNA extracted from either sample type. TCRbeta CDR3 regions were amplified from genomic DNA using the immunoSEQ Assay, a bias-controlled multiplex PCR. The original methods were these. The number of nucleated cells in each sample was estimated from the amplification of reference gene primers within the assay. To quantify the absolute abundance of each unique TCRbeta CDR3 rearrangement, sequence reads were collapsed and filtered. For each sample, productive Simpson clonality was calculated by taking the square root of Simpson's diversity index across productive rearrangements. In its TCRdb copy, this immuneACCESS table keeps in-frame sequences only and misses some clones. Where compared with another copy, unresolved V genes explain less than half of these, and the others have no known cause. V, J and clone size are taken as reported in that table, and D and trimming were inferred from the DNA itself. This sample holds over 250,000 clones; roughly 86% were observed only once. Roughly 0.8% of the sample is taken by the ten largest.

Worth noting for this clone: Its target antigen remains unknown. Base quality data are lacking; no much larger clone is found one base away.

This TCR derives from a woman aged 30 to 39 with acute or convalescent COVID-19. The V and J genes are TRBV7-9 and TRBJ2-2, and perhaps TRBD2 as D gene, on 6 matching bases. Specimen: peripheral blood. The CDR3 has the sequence CASSSASGANTGELFF. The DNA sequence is TGTGCCAGCAGCTCCGCGTCGGGAGCGAACACCGGGGAGCTGTTTTTT.